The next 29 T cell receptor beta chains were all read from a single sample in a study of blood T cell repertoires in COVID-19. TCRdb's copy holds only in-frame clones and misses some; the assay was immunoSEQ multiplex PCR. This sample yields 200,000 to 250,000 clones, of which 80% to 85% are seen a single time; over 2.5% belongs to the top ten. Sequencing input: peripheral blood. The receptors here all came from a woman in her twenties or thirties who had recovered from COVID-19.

As DNA, the CDR3 is TGTGCCAGCTCTCCGGGACAGGTCAAAAACATTCAGTACTTC. It is translated as CASSPGQVKNIQYF. The chain has TRBV18 and TRBJ2-4; TRBD1 agrees at 8 bases. CDR3 size: 14 residues. The germline V gene encodes CDR1 KGHSH and CDR2 LQKENI. V shed 6 bases and J 3 bases; nucleotides not matched to a gene: 4.

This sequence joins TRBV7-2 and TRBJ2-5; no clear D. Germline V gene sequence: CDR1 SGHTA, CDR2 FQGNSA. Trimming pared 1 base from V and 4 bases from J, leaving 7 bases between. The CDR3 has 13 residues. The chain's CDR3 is CASSLGRGETQYF. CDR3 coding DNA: TGTGCCAGCAGCTTAGGGAGAGGAGAGACCCAGTACTTC.

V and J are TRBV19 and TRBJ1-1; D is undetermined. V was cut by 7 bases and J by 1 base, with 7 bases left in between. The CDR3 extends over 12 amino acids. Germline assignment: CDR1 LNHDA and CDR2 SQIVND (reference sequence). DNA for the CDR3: TGTGCCAGTACACCAGGGAACACTGAAGCTTTCTTT. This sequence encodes CASTPGNTEAFF.

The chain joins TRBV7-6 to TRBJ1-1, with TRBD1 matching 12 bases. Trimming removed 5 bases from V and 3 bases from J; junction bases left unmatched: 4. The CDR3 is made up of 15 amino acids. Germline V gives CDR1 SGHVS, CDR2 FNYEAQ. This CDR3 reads CASSLGTGGDTEAFF. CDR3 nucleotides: TGTGCCAGCAGCCTCGGGACAGGGGGCGACACTGAAGCTTTCTTT.

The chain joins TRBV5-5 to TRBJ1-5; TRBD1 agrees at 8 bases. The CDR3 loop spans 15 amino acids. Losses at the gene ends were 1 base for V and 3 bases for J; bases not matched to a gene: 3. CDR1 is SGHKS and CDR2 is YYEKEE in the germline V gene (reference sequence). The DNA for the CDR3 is TGTGCCAGCAGCTTGCGGACAGGGCCCAATCAGCCCCAGCATTTT. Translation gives CASSLRTGPNQPQHF.

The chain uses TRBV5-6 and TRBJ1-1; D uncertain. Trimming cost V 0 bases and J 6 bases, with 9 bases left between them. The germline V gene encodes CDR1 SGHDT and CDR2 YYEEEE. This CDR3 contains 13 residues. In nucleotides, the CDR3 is TGTGCCAGCAGCTTGGGTTTCGGGGCTGAAGCTTTCTTT. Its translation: CASSLGFGAEAFF.

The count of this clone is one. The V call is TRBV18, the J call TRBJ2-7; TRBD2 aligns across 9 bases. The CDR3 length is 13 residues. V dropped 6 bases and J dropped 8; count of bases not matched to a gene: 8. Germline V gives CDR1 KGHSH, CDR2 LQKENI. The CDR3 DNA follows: TGTGCCAGCTCCCTAGCGGGATCAGTTCAGCAGTACTTC. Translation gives CASSLAGSVQQYF.

The CDR3 region is CASSPDDRGPLQAKETQYF. The CDR3 bases are TGTGCCAGCAGTCCCGACGACAGGGGGCCCCTGCAGGCCAAAGAGACCCAGTACTTC. This sequence joins TRBV21-1 and TRBJ2-5; the D segment call TRBD1 is taken from the table without a DNA check. TRBV21-1 is a documented pseudogene. This CDR3 contains 19 residues.

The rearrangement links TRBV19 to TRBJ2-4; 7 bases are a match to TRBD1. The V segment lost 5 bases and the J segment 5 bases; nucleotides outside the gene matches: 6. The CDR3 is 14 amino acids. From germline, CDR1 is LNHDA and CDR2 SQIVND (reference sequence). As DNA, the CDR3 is TGTGCCAGTAGTCCCCGGGACAGACAAAACATTCAGTACTTC. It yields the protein CASSPRDRQNIQYF.

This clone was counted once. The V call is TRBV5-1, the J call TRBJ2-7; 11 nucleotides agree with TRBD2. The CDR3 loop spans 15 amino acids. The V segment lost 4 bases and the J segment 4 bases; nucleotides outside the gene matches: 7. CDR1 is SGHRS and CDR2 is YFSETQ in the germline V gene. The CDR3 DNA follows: TGCGCCAGCAGCACTAGCGGGAGTAGTTCTTACGAGCAGTACTTC. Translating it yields CASSTSGSSSYEQYF. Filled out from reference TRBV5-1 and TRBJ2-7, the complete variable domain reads KAGVTQTPRYLIKTRGQQVTLSCSPISGHRSVSWYQQTPGQGLQFLFEYFSETQRNKGNFPGRFSGRQFSNSRSEMNVSTLELGDSALYLCASSTSGSSSYEQYFGPGTRLTVT.

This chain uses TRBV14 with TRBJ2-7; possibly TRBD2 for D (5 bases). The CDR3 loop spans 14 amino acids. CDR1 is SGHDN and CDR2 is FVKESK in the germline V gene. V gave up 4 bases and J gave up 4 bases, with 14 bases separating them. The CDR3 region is CASSPGGGPYEQYF. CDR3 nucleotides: TGTGCCAGCAGCCCAGGAGGAGGACCTTACGAGCAGTACTTC. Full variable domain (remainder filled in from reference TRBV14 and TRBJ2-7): EAGVTQFPSHSVIEKGQTVTLRCDPISGHDNLYWYRRVMGKEIKFLLHFVKESKQDESGMPNNRFLAERTGGTYSTLKVQPAELEDSGVYFCASSPGGGPYEQYFGPGTRLTVT.

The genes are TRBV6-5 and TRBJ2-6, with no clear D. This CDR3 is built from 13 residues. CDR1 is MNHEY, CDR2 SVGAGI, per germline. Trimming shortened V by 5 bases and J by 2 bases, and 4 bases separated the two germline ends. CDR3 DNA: TGTGCCAGCAGTACTACTGGGGCCAACGTCCTGACTTTC. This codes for CASSTTGANVLTF.

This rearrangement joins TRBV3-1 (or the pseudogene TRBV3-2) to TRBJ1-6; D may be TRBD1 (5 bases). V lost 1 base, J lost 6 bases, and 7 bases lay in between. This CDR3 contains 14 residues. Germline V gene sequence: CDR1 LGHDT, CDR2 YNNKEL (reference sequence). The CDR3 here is CASSQGGLNSPLHF. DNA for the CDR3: TGTGCCAGCAGCCAAGGGGGACTTAATTCACCCCTCCACTTT.

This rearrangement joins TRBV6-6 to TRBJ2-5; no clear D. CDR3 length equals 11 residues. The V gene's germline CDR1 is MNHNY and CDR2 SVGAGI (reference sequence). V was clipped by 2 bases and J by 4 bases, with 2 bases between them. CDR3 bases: TGTGCCAGCAGTTACCGAGAGACCCAGTACTTC. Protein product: CASSYRETQYF.

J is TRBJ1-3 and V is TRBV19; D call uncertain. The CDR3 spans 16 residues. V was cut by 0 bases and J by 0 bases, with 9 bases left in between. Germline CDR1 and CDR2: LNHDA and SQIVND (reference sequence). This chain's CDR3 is CASSIERLSSGNTIYF. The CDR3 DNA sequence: TGTGCCAGTAGTATAGAGCGTCTGAGCTCTGGAAACACCATATATTTT.

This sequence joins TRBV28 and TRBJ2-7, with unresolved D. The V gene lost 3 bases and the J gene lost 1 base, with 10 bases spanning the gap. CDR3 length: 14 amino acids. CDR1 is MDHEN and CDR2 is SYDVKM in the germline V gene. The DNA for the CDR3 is TGTGCCAGCAGTTTGGCAGGCCTATCCTACGAGCAGTACTTC. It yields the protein CASSLAGLSYEQYF.

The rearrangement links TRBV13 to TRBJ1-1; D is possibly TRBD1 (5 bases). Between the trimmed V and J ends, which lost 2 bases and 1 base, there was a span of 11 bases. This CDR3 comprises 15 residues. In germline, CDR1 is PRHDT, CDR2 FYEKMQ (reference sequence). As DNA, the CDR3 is TGTGCCAGCAGCTTACAGGGAAGGGGGAACACTGAAGCTTTCTTT. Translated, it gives CASSLQGRGNTEAFF.

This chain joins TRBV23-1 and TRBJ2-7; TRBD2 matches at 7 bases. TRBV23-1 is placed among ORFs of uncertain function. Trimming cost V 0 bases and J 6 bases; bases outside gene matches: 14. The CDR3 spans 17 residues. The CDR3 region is CASSQSGSRGRLGEQYF. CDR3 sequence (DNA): TGCGCCAGCAGTCAATCGGGTTCGCGGGGGAGGCTAGGCGAGCAGTACTTC.

The CDR3 bases are TGTGCCACCAGTGACCCTGGGGGCTCCCAGCCCCAGCATTTT. This gives the protein CATSDPGGSQPQHF. V is TRBV24-1 and J is TRBJ1-5, with TRBD1 as a possible D gene (6 bases). The CDR3 sequence is 14 residues long. CDR1 and CDR2 (germline): KGHDR, SFDVKD. V gave up 4 bases and J gave up 7 bases, with 13 bases separating them.

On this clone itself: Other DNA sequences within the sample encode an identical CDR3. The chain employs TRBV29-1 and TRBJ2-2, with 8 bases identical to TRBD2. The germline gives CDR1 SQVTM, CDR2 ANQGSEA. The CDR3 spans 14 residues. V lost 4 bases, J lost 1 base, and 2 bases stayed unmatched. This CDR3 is CSVGTSGNTGELFF. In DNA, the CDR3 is TGCAGCGTTGGAACTAGCGGGAACACCGGGGAGCTGTTTTTT.

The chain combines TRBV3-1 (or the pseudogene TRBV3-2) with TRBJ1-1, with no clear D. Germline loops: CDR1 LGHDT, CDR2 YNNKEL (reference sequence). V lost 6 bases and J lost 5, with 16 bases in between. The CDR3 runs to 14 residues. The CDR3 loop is CASSYAAGSTEAFF. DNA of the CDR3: TGTGCCAGCAGTTACGCGGCCGGTTCAACTGAAGCTTTCTTT.

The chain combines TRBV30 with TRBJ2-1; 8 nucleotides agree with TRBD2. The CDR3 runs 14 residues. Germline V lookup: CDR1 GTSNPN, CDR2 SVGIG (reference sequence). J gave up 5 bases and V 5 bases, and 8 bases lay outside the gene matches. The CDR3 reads CAWYAGGADNEQFF. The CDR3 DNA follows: TGTGCCTGGTACGCGGGAGGTGCGGACAATGAGCAGTTCTTC.

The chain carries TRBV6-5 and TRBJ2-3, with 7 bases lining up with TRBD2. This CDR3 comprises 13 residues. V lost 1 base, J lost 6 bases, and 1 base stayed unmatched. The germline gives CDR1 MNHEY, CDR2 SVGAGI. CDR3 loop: CASSYFGGDTQYF. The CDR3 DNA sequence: TGTGCCAGCAGTTACTTCGGGGGGGATACGCAGTATTTT.

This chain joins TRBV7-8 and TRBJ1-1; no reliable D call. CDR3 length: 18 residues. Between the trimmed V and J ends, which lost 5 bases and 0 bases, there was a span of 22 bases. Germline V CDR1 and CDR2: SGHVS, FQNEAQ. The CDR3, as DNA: TGTGCCAGCAGCCACGCTCCTTGGTCGCGCCGGTTGAACACTGAAGCTTTCTTT. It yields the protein CASSHAPWSRRLNTEAFF.

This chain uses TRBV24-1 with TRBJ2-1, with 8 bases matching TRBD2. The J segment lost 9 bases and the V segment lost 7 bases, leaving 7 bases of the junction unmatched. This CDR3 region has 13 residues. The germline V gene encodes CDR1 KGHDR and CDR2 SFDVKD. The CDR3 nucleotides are TGTGCCACCAGCGGGAGGGCCCTCGGTGAGCAGTTCTTC. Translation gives CATSGRALGEQFF.

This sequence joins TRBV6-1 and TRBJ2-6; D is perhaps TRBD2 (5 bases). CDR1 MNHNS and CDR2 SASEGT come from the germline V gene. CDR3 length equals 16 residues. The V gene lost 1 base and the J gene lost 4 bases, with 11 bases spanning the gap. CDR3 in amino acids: CASSEESGSGANVLTF. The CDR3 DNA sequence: TGTGCCAGCAGTGAAGAGTCGGGGTCAGGGGCCAACGTCCTGACTTTC.

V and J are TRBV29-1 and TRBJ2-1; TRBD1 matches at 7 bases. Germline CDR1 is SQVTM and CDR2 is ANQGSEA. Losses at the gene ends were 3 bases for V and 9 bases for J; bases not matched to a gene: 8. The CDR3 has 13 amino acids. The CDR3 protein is CSVETGLGTEQFF. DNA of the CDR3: TGCAGCGTTGAGACAGGGCTGGGAACTGAGCAGTTCTTC.

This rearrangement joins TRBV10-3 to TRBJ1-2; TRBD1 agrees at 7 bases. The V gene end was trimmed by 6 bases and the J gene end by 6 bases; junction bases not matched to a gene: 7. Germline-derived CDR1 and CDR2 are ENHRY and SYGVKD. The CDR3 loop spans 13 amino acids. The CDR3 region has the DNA TGTGCCATCAGCACACAGGGGATCGATGGCTACACCTTC. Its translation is CAISTQGIDGYTF.

The DNA for the CDR3 is TGTGCCTGCGGGCCGGACAGCTACGAGCAGTACTTC. Encoded protein: CACGPDSYEQYF. The chain combines TRBV30 with TRBJ2-7; D is perhaps TRBD1 (6 bases). The CDR3 totals 12 residues. Germline V gene sequence: CDR1 GTSNPN, CDR2 SVGIG (reference sequence). V was shortened by 6 bases and J by 3 bases, with 12 bases between the two germline ends.